This T cell receptor beta chain was found in a study of cytomegalovirus exposure and HLA in healthy donors. Study-level results: The study labeled 164 TCR beta chains cytomegalovirus-associated. The tendency of first-cohort TCR clusters to co-occur in the roughly 110 validation repertoires was the finding of a later analysis. Most TCR sequences were seen very rarely across donors, but some public TCRs occurred in many.

Assay: immunoSEQ multiplex PCR; the TCRdb copy retains only in-frame clones and omits some. Counted here are approximately 260,000 clones, approximately 83% occurring once; the ten biggest clones make up 1% to 1.5%. About this clone: Its antigen is undetermined.

This CDR3 is built from 17 residues. Per germline, CDR1 PRHDT and CDR2 FYEKMQ (reference sequence). V lost 5 bases and J lost 6; bases outside the gene matches: 10. The donors were members of the approximately 110-subject validation cohort (separate from the roughly 670-subject first cohort). The receptor comes from a woman aged 30 to 39 in good health and CMV-seropositive. The chain links TRBV13 to TRBJ2-1; 13 bases line up with TRBD2. The specimen sequenced was PBMCs. As DNA, the CDR3 is TGTGCCAGCAGCCATTGGACTAGCGGGAGTGTGGGCAATGAGCAGTTCTTC. This codes for CASSHWTSGSVGNEQFF.